The 14 T cell receptor beta chains below come from one sample, sequenced in a study of OX40 agonist ivuxolimab in advanced cancers. Using immunoSEQ multiplex PCR, the repertoire was profiled, and TCRdb retains in-frame clones only, with some absent. Here the sample spans tens of thousands of clones, about 88% being singletons. Sequencing used CD4+ or CD8+ T cells sorted from blood, obtained in a trial of the OX40 agonist ivuxolimab. Receptors originate from an adult with an advanced solid tumor such as melanoma, head and neck, liver or kidney cancer.

The rearrangement joins TRBV27 to TRBJ2-3; D gene unclear. Per germline, CDR1 MNHEY and CDR2 SMNVEV (reference sequence). CDR3 length: 16 amino acids. The ends were cut back, 6 bases at V and 1 base at J, with 17 bases in the middle. CDR3 DNA sequence: TGTGCCAGCAGACAGTATTCAGGCGGTGGCACAGATACGCAGTATTTT. Translated: CASRQYSGGGTDTQYF.

This clone was seen a few times. The J gene is TRBJ1-1, the V gene TRBV2, with 7 bases aligning to TRBD1. The CDR3 totals 15 residues. Germline trimming cut 1 base from V and 0 bases from J; bases unmatched to any gene: 2. CDR1 SNHLY and CDR2 FYNNEI come from the germline V gene. CDR3 nucleotide sequence: TGTGCCAGCAGTGAAGGGGGACAGTTGAACACTGAAGCTTTCTTT. This encodes CASSEGGQLNTEAFF.

The genes are TRBV21-1 and TRBJ2-3. TRBV21-1 is a known pseudogene. This CDR3 has 16 amino acids. This CDR3 reads CASVRKEGIRTDTQYF. As DNA, the CDR3 is TGTGCCAGCGTAAGAAAGGAAGGGATCCGCACAGATACGCAGTATTTT.

The rearrangement uses TRBV29-1 and TRBJ2-3; 8 bases agree with TRBD2. Germline V gives CDR1 SQVTM, CDR2 ANQGSEA. V dropped 2 bases and J dropped 0; count of bases not matched to a gene: 16. The CDR3 has 19 amino acids. The CDR3 region has the DNA TGCAGCGTTGAAAGTTTAGGTGAAGCGGGGGACCCAAGCACAGATACGCAGTATTTT. As protein: CSVESLGEAGDPSTDTQYF.

As regards this clone: Within the sample, other DNA sequences also encode this same CDR3. V gene TRBV27 combines with J gene TRBJ1-1; TRBD1 is a possible D gene (5 bases). Trimming took 0 bases from V and 0 from J, leaving 8 bases between them. This CDR3 spans 15 amino acids. Germline CDR1 MNHEY, CDR2 SMNVEV (reference sequence). CDR3 sequence: CASSLSGTVNTEAFF. The CDR3 coding sequence is TGTGCCAGCAGTTTATCGGGGACGGTGAACACTGAAGCTTTCTTT.

This rearrangement joins TRBV28 to TRBJ2-1, with 7 bases fitting TRBD2. The CDR3 totals 14 residues. Trimming cost V 2 bases and J 3 bases; bases outside gene matches: 1. From germline, CDR1 is MDHEN and CDR2 SYDVKM. The CDR3 protein is CASSLQRGYNEQFF. DNA for the CDR3: TGTGCCAGCAGTTTACAGCGGGGCTACAATGAGCAGTTCTTC.

This clone has only a few counts. V gene TRBV6-5 combines with J gene TRBJ1-1; D is uncertain. Germline-derived CDR1 and CDR2 are MNHEY and SVGAGI. There are 12 residues in the CDR3. Trimming took off 5 bases at V and 11 bases at J, with 15 bases between the two ends. The CDR3 spells CASSPGGEVAFF. CDR3 coding DNA: TGTGCCAGCAGTCCCGGCGGGGAGGTCGCTTTCTTT.

This clone was observed a handful of times. The chain recombines TRBV4-2 with TRBJ2-7; D tentatively fits TRBD1 or TRBD2 (7 bases each). V was trimmed by 10 bases and J by 6 bases, leaving 10 bases between them. Looked up from germline, CDR1 is LGHNA and CDR2 is YNFKEQ. This CDR3 comprises 10 residues. CDR3 sequence reads: CATRGGEQYF. CDR3 DNA sequence: TGTGCCACCAGGGGGGGCGAGCAGTACTTC.

V and J are TRBV2 and TRBJ1-6; D not certain. Germline V gene data show CDR1 as SNHLY and CDR2 as FYNNEI. The CDR3 covers 14 residues. Trimming removed 5 bases at V and 0 bases at J, with 5 bases between. The CDR3 coding sequence is TGTGCCAGCAGTAAGGACTCCTATAATTCACCCCTCCACTTT. This gives the protein CASSKDSYNSPLHF.

The chain employs TRBV9 and TRBJ2-5; D is possibly TRBD1 (6 bases). Germline CDR1 is SGDLS and CDR2 is YYNGEE. This CDR3 comprises 13 residues. V dropped 4 bases and J dropped 3 bases, with 10 bases sitting between them. The CDR3 coding sequence is TGTGCCAGCAGCAGATGGACAGAAGAGACCCAGTACTTC. Translating it yields CASSRWTEETQYF.

The V and J genes are TRBV5-5 and TRBJ2-7; 7 bases align to TRBD1. The trim removed 2 bases at V and 0 bases at J, leaving 8 bases unmatched. The germline V gene has CDR1 SGHKS and CDR2 YYEKEE (reference sequence). There are 16 residues in the CDR3. In nucleotides, the CDR3 is TGTGCCAGCAGCTTAGAACGGGGACAGAGCTCCTACGAGCAGTACTTC. Translation gives CASSLERGQSSYEQYF.

The CDR3 DNA follows: TGTGCCAGCAGTTACTCCCTTGACAGCGGGTACGAGCAGTACTTC. Translated: CASSYSLDSGYEQYF. This chain links TRBV6-5 with TRBJ2-7, with D possibly being TRBD2 (6 bases). The germline V gene encodes CDR1 MNHEY and CDR2 SVGAGI. The V gene lost 0 bases and the J gene lost 4 bases, with 13 bases spanning the gap. The CDR3 consists of 15 residues.

V usage is TRBV7-3 and J usage is TRBJ2-2; D remains ambiguous. Germline lookup yields CDR1 SGHTA and CDR2 FQGTGA. V lost 1 base and J lost 7, with 4 bases in between. The CDR3 spans 12 residues. The CDR3 protein is CASSLNLGELFF. The DNA of the CDR3 is TGTGCCAGCAGCTTAAATCTCGGGGAGCTGTTTTTT.

V and J are TRBV9 and TRBJ2-7; 12 bases are shared with TRBD2. The CDR3 runs to 17 residues. The germline gives CDR1 SGDLS, CDR2 YYNGEE. V shed 2 bases and J 3 bases; nucleotides not matched to a gene: 9. The CDR3 DNA reads TGTGCCAGCAGCGTCTCGGGACTAGCGGGCCCAGGCTACGAGCAGTACTTC. Protein sequence: CASSVSGLAGPGYEQYF.